The 27 T cell receptor beta chains listed next were all sequenced from one sample in a study of shared clonotypes between healthy human individuals. The assay was immunoSEQ multiplex PCR, and TCRdb's table has in-frame clones only and misses some. The data show over 2 million clones, about 95% seen once. Sequencing was done on a sample of naive CD4+ T cells sorted from blood. The subset was: CD45RA+ positively selected. Source of these receptors: a man aged 18 to 29 in good health.

The gene calls are TRBV6-5 and TRBJ2-7; D might be TRBD1 (5 bases). The V gene lost 8 bases and the J gene lost 1 base, with 9 bases spanning the gap. The CDR3 is made up of 12 amino acids. Germline V gives CDR1 MNHEY, CDR2 SVGAGI. The CDR3 loop reads CASRQKSYEQYF. The CDR3 nucleotides are TGTGCCAGCCGACAGAAATCCTACGAGCAGTACTTC.

As concerns this clone: This specimen includes other DNA sequences encoding the same CDR3. The chain employs TRBV5-4 and TRBJ2-7; TRBD1 might be the D (6 bases). Trimming pared 0 bases from V and 3 bases from J, leaving 7 bases between. Germline V gives CDR1 SGHNT, CDR2 YYREEE (reference sequence). The CDR3 has 13 residues. The CDR3 is CASSLGQDYEQYF. In DNA, the CDR3 is TGTGCCAGCAGCTTGGGACAGGACTACGAGCAGTACTTC.

The J gene is TRBJ1-2, the V gene TRBV11-2; 10 nucleotides match TRBD1. Germline V CDR1 and CDR2: SGHAT, FQNNGV. The CDR3 contains 14 residues. V lost 3 bases and J lost 7; bases outside the gene matches: 5. CDR3 region: CASSFETGGSGYTF. In nucleotides, the CDR3 is TGTGCCAGCAGCTTTGAGACAGGGGGCAGTGGCTACACCTTC.

The chain carries TRBV18 and TRBJ2-7; the D is unclear. The germline CDR1 and CDR2 sequences are KGHSH and LQKENI. Trimming cost V 0 bases and J 5 bases, with 11 bases left between them. The CDR3 is made up of 14 amino acids. CDR3 nucleotide sequence: TGTGCCAGCTCACCACCAAAGAGGACGCACGAGCAGTACTTC. Its translation: CASSPPKRTHEQYF.

Concerning this clone itself: Distinct nucleotide sequences in the sample also encode this CDR3. The CDR3 DNA is TGCGCCAGCAGCTTGGACGGCTTCAACTATGGCTACACCTTC. Translating it yields CASSLDGFNYGYTF. The chain recombines TRBV5-1 with TRBJ1-2; no clear D. Trimming took 0 bases from V and 2 from J, leaving 8 bases between them. CDR3 size: 14 residues. Germline V gene data show CDR1 as SGHRS and CDR2 as YFSETQ.

This rearrangement joins TRBV7-2 to TRBJ2-5, with D perhaps given as TRBD1 or TRBD2 (5 bases each). The CDR3 loop spans 17 amino acids. Germline V lookup: CDR1 SGHTA, CDR2 FQGNSA. The V end was cut by 5 bases, the J end by 1 base, with 20 bases between. CDR3 region: CASSEIPGRPSQETQYF. The CDR3 nucleotides are TGTGCCAGCAGCGAGATACCGGGACGGCCGTCCCAAGAGACCCAGTACTTC.

The V and J genes are TRBV27 and TRBJ2-3; TRBD1 agrees at 9 bases. This CDR3 is built from 15 residues. CDR1 MNHEY and CDR2 SMNVEV come from the germline V gene (reference sequence). The ends lost 7 bases at V and 3 bases at J; junction bases unmatched: 8. The CDR3 DNA is TGTGCCAGCAACAAAGACAGGGGGTTAACAGATACGCAGTATTTT. It yields the protein CASNKDRGLTDTQYF.

The genes are TRBV6-6 and TRBJ2-7, with 10 bases matching TRBD2. Germline-derived CDR1 and CDR2 are MNHNY and SVGAGI (reference sequence). The length of the CDR3 is 14 residues. After removal of 2 bases from V and 2 bases from J, the junction contained 0 bases not matched to a gene. The CDR3 DNA reads as TGTGCCAGCAGTTACACTAGCGGGACCTACGAGCAGTACTTC. Residues: CASSYTSGTYEQYF.

V is TRBV6-5 and J is TRBJ2-2; perhaps TRBD2 as D (5 bases). Trimming stripped 6 bases from V and 6 bases from J, with 17 bases between. The length of the CDR3 is 15 residues. Germline CDR1 and CDR2: MNHEY and SVGAGI. CDR3 coding DNA: TGTGCCAGCAGATACCGGAACCACGGGGCCGGGGAGCTGTTTTTT. It yields the protein CASRYRNHGAGELFF.

This chain uses TRBV5-1 with TRBJ2-3; a weak D match, TRBD1 (6 bases). The V end was cut by 4 bases, the J end by 2 bases, with 14 bases between. This CDR3 is 15 amino acids long. CDR1 is SGHRS, CDR2 YFSETQ, per germline. Here the CDR3 reads CASSPGQTDTDTQYF. The CDR3 DNA follows: TGCGCCAGCAGCCCAGGACAGACCGACACAGATACGCAGTATTTT.

CDR3 protein: CASSGHPRDRGPVYNSPLHF. CDR3 sequence (DNA): TGTGCCAGCAGTGGCCATCCCCGGGACAGGGGGCCCGTCTATAATTCACCCCTCCACTTT. The chain carries TRBV6-1 and TRBJ1-6, with 12 nucleotides matching TRBD1. Germline V gives CDR1 MNHNS, CDR2 SASEGT. Trimming took 4 bases from V and 3 from J; bases not matched to a gene: 13. The CDR3 has 20 amino acids.

The chain links TRBV5-1 to TRBJ1-1; D is uncertain. The CDR3 is 14 amino acids. V lost 4 bases and J lost 4, with 14 bases in between. Germline assignment: CDR1 SGHRS and CDR2 YFSETQ. The CDR3, as DNA: TGCGCCAGCAGCCGCCGAGGTGATGGCACTGAAGCTTTCTTT. It codes for CASSRRGDGTEAFF.

The V call is TRBV7-2, the J call TRBJ2-2; no reliable D call. The V end lost 4 bases, the J end lost 6 bases, and 18 bases lay between the germline ends. In germline, CDR1 is SGHTA, CDR2 FQGNSA. This CDR3 has 16 residues. This CDR3 reads CASSSAGFGVSGELFF. DNA of the CDR3: TGTGCCAGCAGCTCCGCCGGCTTTGGGGTCTCCGGGGAGCTGTTTTTT. Drawing the rest from reference TRBV7-2 and TRBJ2-2, the complete variable domain is GAGVSQSPSNKVTEKGKDVELRCDPISGHTALYWYRQSLGQGLEFLIYFQGNSAPDKSGLPSDRFSAERTGGSVSTLTIQRTQQEDSAVYLCASSSAGFGVSGELFFGEGSRLTVL.

The chain recombines TRBV28 with TRBJ1-1, with D possibly matching TRBD1 (5 bases). Germline V lookup: CDR1 MDHEN, CDR2 SYDVKM. Trimming removed 3 bases from V and 1 base from J, with 18 bases in between. The length of the CDR3 is 17 residues. The CDR3 loop reads CASSLGVMGIRNTEAFF. The CDR3 DNA is TGTGCCAGCAGTTTGGGGGTGATGGGTATTAGGAACACTGAAGCTTTCTTT.

This chain links TRBV30 with TRBJ1-2; 7 bases agree with TRBD1. The CDR3 is 12 residues long. The V segment lost 3 bases and the J segment 4 bases; nucleotides outside the gene matches: 2. The germline gives CDR1 GTSNPN, CDR2 SVGIG (reference sequence). The CDR3 spells CAWRGDSYGYTF. CDR3 coding DNA: TGTGCCTGGAGAGGGGACAGCTATGGCTACACCTTC.

The V and J genes are TRBV5-1 and TRBJ1-1; tentative D call: TRBD1 (5 bases). This CDR3 region has 13 residues. Trimming took off 0 bases at V and 9 bases at J, with 12 bases between the two ends. Germline-derived CDR1 and CDR2 are SGHRS and YFSETQ. The CDR3 loop is CASSLAYEGQAFF. CDR3 nucleotide sequence: TGCGCCAGCAGCTTGGCCTACGAGGGGCAAGCTTTCTTT.

The V and J genes are TRBV6-5 and TRBJ2-4; unclear D gene. CDR3 size: 13 residues. Germline V gene sequence: CDR1 MNHEY, CDR2 SVGAGI. V lost 5 bases and J 2 bases, leaving 7 bases between the germline ends. The DNA of the CDR3 is TGTGCCAGCAGTCAAGGTTCCAAAAACATTCAGTACTTC. Its protein product is CASSQGSKNIQYF.

The V and J genes are TRBV2 and TRBJ2-1, with TRBD2 identical over 16 bases. V shed 6 bases and J 8 bases; nucleotides not matched to a gene: 4. CDR1 is SNHLY and CDR2 is FYNNEI in the germline V gene. The length of the CDR3 is 15 residues. The CDR3 here is CASSAGTSGRDEQFF. In DNA, the CDR3 is TGTGCCAGCAGCGCTGGGACTAGCGGGAGGGATGAGCAGTTCTTC. Full variable domain (rest looked up from reference TRBV2 and TRBJ2-1): EPEVTQTPSHQVTQMGQEVILRCVPISNHLYFYWYRQILGQKVEFLVSFYNNEISEKSEIFDDQFSVERPDGSNFTLKIRSTKLEDSAMYFCASSAGTSGRDEQFFGPGTRLTVL.

The chain employs TRBV6-5 and TRBJ1-3, with D unclear. The CDR3 is 13 amino acids. The V end lost 4 bases, the J end lost 3 bases, and 7 bases lay between the germline ends. CDR1 and CDR2 (germline): MNHEY, SVGAGI. CDR3 loop: CASSFQFGNTIYF. DNA for the CDR3: TGTGCCAGCAGTTTCCAGTTTGGAAACACCATATATTTT.

V gene TRBV27 combines with J gene TRBJ2-1; D might be TRBD1 (6 bases). The CDR3 is 13 residues long. From germline, CDR1 is MNHEY and CDR2 SMNVEV (reference sequence). Trimming stripped 5 bases from V and 8 bases from J, with 13 bases between. The CDR3 here is CASSAETGDEQFF. The DNA of the CDR3 is TGTGCCAGCAGTGCAGAGACAGGAGATGAGCAGTTCTTC.

V and J are TRBV6-6 and TRBJ2-3; 10 bases align to TRBD1. Per the germline V gene, CDR1 is MNHNY and CDR2 is SVGAGI (reference sequence). Trimming took 6 bases from V and 9 from J; bases not matched to a gene: 12. The CDR3 is made up of 15 amino acids. In nucleotides, the CDR3 is TGTGCCAGCAGCCCTCCGGGACAGGGGATCGACACGCAGTATTTT. It codes for CASSPPGQGIDTQYF.

The gene calls are TRBV7-2 and TRBJ2-3; D might be TRBD2 (5 bases). V was shortened by 2 bases and J by 10 bases, with 13 bases between the two germline ends. Looked up from germline, CDR1 is SGHTA and CDR2 is FQGNSA. There are 13 residues in the CDR3. The CDR3 DNA is TGTGCCAGCAGCTTACCCGGGGTTATAGCGCAGTATTTT. Protein sequence: CASSLPGVIAQYF.

The chain has TRBV6-1 and TRBJ1-2; tentatively, D is TRBD1 (5 bases). V lost 6 bases to trimming and J lost 3 bases, with 14 bases between them. The germline V gene has CDR1 MNHNS and CDR2 SASEGT. The CDR3 extends over 14 amino acids. CDR3 protein: CASSGMTEDYGYTF. In nucleotides, the CDR3 is TGTGCCAGCAGCGGAATGACAGAGGACTATGGCTACACCTTC.

In the case of this clone: Its ends do not fully match the called genes, so a read error is possible. Other nucleotide sequences in the sample specify the same CDR3. The chain couples TRBV30 to TRBJ2-7; TRBD2 aligns across 11 bases. The CDR3 has 14 amino acids. Per the germline V gene, CDR1 is GTSNPN and CDR2 is SVGIG (reference sequence). The CDR3 region is CAWSVTSGSYEQYF. CDR3 bases: TGTGCCTGGAGTGTAACTAGCGGGAGCTACGAGCAGTACTTT.

The V call is TRBV18, the J call TRBJ2-6, with 9 positions matching TRBD1. CDR3 length: 16 amino acids. CDR1 is KGHSH and CDR2 is LQKENI in the germline V gene. Losses at the gene ends were 4 bases for V and 6 bases for J; bases not matched to a gene: 7. The CDR3: CASSRTGGPMANVLTF. The CDR3 coding sequence is TGTGCCAGCTCACGCACAGGGGGCCCTATGGCCAACGTCCTGACTTTC.

The rearrangement links TRBV6-1 to TRBJ2-7; D gene uncertain. Trimming stripped 2 bases from V and 3 bases from J, with 5 bases between. The germline CDR1 and CDR2 sequences are MNHNS and SASEGT. This CDR3 is 12 amino acids long. In DNA, the CDR3 is TGTGCCAGCAGTGAATATCTCTACGAGCAGTACTTC. Translating it yields CASSEYLYEQYF.

The gene calls are TRBV5-1 and TRBJ2-3; D ambiguous. Germline loops: CDR1 SGHRS, CDR2 YFSETQ. The CDR3 length is 11 residues. The V end lost 7 bases, the J end lost 2 bases, and 5 bases lay between the germline ends. The CDR3 here is CASGYTDTQYF. The CDR3 region has the DNA TGCGCCAGCGGTTACACAGATACGCAGTATTTT.